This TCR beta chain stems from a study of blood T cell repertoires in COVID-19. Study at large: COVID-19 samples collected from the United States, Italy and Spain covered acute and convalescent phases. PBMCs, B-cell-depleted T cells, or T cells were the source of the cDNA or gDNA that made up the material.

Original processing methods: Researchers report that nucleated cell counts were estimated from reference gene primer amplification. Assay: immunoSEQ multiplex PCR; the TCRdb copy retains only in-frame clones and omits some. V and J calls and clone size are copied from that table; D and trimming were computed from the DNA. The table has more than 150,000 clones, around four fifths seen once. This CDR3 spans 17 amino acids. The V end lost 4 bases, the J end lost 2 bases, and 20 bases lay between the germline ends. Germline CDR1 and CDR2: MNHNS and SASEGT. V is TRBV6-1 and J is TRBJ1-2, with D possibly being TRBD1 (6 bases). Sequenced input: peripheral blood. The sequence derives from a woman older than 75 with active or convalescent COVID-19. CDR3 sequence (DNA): TGTGCCAGCAGTGGAGGCGCGACATACGGGACAAACTATGGCTACACCTTC. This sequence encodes CASSGGATYGTNYGYTF.